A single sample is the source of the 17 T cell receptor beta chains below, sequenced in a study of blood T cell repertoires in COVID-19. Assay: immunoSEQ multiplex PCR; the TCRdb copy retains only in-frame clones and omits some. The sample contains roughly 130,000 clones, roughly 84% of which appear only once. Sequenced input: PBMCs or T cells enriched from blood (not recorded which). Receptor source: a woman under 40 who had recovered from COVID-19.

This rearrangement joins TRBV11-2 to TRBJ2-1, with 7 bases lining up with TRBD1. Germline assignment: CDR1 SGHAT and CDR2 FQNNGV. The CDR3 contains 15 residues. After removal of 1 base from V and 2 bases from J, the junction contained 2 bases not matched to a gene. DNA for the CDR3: TGTGCCAGCAGCTTAGGGGGACAGACCTACAATGAGCAGTTCTTC. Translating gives CASSLGGQTYNEQFF.

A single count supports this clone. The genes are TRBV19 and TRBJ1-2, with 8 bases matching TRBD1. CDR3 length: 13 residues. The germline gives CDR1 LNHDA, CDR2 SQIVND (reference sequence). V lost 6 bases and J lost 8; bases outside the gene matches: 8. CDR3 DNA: TGTGCCAGTAGGACCGGGACAGGAGAAGGCTACACCTTC. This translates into CASRTGTGEGYTF.

The CDR3 DNA reads TGTGCCAGTAGTGCCGGGGCGGGGAGAAGCACTGAAGCTTTCTTT. Its protein product is CASSAGAGRSTEAFF. The chain is built from TRBV19 and TRBJ1-1; D possibly corresponds to TRBD1 (5 bases). CDR3 length: 15 residues. CDR1 LNHDA and CDR2 SQIVND come from the germline V gene (reference sequence). V lost 5 bases and J lost 4, with 17 bases in between.

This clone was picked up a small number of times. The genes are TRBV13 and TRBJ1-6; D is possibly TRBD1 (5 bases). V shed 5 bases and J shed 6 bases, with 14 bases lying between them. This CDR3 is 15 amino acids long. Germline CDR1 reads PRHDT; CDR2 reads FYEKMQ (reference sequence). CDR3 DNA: TGTGCCAGCAGCATAACGGGACTCACTAATTCACCCCTCCACTTT. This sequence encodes CASSITGLTNSPLHF.

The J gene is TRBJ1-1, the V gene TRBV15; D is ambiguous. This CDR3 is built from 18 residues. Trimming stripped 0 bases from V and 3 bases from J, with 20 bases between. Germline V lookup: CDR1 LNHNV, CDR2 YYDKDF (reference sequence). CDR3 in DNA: TGTGCCACCAGCAGAGATCTCCTATCTTCCCTTCGGTACACTGAAGCTTTCTTT. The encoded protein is CATSRDLLSSLRYTEAFF. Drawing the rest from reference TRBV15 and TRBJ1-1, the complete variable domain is DAMVIQNPRYQVTQFGKPVTLSCSQTLNHNVMYWYQQKSSQAPKLLFHYYDKDFNNEADTPDNFQSRRPNTSFCFLDIRSPGLGDTAMYLCATSRDLLSSLRYTEAFFGQGTRLTVV.

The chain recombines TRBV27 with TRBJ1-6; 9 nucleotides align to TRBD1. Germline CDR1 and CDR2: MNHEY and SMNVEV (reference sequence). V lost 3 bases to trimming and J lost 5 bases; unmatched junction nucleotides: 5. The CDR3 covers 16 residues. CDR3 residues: CASSFTTGGNNSPLHF. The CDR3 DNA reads TGTGCCAGCAGTTTTACTACAGGGGGCAATAATTCACCCCTCCACTTT.

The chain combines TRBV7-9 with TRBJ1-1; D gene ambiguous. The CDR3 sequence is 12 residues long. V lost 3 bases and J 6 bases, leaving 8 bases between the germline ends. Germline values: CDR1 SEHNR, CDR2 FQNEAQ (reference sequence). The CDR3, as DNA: TGTGCCAGCAGCTTTAGCGACCCTGAAGCTTTCTTT. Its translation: CASSFSDPEAFF.

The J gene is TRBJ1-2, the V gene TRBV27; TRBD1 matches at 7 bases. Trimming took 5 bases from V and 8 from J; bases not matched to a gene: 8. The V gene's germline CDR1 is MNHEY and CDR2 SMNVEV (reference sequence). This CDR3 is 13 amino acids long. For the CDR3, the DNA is TGTGCCAGCAGTACAGACAGGGATCGAGGCTACACCTTC. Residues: CASSTDRDRGYTF.

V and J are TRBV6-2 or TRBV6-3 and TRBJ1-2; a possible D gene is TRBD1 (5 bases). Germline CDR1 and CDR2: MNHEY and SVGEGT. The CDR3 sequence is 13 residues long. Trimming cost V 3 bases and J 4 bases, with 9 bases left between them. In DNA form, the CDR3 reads TGTGCCAGCAGTTATGGCAGGGTCTATGGCTACACCTTC. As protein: CASSYGRVYGYTF.

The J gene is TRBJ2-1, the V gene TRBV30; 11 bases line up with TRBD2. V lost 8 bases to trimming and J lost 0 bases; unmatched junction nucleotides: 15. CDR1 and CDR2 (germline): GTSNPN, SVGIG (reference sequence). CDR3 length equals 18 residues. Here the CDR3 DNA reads TGTGCCACCGCCCCTAGCGGGAGGCCACCAAGCTCCTACAATGAGCAGTTCTTC. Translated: CATAPSGRPPSSYNEQFF.

CDR3: CASSHYSEQYF. CDR3 bases: TGCGCCAGCAGCCATTACTCCGAGCAGTACTTC. The rearrangement joins TRBV4-1 to TRBJ2-7; D gene uncertain. Germline V lookup: CDR1 MGHRA, CDR2 YSYEKL. V shed 3 bases and J shed 6 bases, with 6 bases lying between them. The CDR3 spans 11 residues.

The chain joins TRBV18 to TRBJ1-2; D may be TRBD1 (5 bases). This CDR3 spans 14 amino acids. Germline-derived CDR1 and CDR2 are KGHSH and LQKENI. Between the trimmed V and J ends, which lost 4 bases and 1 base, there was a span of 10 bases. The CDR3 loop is CASSQTDFNYGYTF. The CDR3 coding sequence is TGTGCCAGCTCACAGACAGATTTTAACTATGGCTACACCTTC. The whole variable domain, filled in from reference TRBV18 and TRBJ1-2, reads NAGVMQNPRHLVRRRGQEARLRCSPMKGHSHVYWYRQLPEEGLKFMVYLQKENIIDESGMPKERFSAEFPKEGPSILRIQQVVRGDSAAYFCASSQTDFNYGYTFGSGTRLTVV.

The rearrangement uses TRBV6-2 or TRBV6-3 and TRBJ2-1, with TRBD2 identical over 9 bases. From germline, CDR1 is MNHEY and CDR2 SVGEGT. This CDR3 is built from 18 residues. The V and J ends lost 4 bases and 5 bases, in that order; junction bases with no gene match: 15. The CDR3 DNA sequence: TGTGCCAGCAGTTTGAATAGCGGGAGACTGTTGGTTGACAATGAGCAGTTCTTC. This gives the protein CASSLNSGRLLVDNEQFF.

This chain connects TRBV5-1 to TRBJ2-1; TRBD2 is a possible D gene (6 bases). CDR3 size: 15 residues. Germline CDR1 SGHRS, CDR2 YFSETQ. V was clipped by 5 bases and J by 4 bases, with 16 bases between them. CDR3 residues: CASRDTSSPYNEQFF. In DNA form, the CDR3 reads TGCGCCAGCAGGGATACTAGCTCCCCTTACAATGAGCAGTTCTTC.

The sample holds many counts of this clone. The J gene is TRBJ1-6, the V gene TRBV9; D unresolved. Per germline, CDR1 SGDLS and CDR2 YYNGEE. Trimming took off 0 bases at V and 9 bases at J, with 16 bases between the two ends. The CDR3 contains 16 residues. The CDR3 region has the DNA TGTGCCAGCAGCGTAGATTCAGCGCCGAGCGGTTCACCCCTCCACTTT. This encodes CASSVDSAPSGSPLHF. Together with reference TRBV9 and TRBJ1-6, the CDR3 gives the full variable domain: DSGVTQTPKHLITATGQRVTLRCSPRSGDLSVYWYQQSLDQGLQFLIQYYNGEERAKGNILERFSAQQFPDLHSELNLSSLELGDSALYFCASSVDSAPSGSPLHFGNGTRLTVT.

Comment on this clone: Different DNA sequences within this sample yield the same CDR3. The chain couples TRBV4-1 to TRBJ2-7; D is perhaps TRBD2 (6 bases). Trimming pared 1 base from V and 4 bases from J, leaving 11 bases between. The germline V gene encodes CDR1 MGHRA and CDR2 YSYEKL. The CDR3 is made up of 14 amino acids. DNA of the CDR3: TGCGCCAGCAGCCAAGTCGGGAGAGGGTACGAGCAGTACTTC. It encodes CASSQVGRGYEQYF.

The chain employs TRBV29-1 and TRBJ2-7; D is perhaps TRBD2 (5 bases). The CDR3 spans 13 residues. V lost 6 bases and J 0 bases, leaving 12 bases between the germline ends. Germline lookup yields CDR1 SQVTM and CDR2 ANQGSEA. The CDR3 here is CSVWTLSSYEQYF. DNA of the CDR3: TGCAGCGTCTGGACTCTTAGCTCCTACGAGCAGTACTTC.